This is a list of T cell receptor beta chains from one sample in a study of vaccination effects on CD4 cells after COVID-19. No antigens are known for them. Sequencing used immunoSEQ multiplex PCR; TCRdb keeps in-frame clones, though not all of them. This sample carries 57,000 or so clones, around 73% of them seen once, and the ten largest clones take 1% to 1.5%. The source was CD4+ T cells from PBMCs cultured with HCoV-229E spike peptides, collected after COVID-19 vaccination. The receptors were sampled from a human donor who received a COVID-19 vaccine. Each CDR3 is given with its conserved first and last residue. A D gene is named only where the DNA matches it firmly. A clone size is listed for some rows: how often the clone was seen (once, few, many), or a class if it is expanded.

length: 15
size: few
D: TRBD1
V: TRBV14
J: TRBJ2-3
DNA: TGTGCCAGCAGCCAAGAGGCAGGGGGCCGTGATACGCAGTATTTT
CDR3: CASSQEAGGRDTQYF

length: 13
size: .
D: .
V: TRBV19
J: TRBJ2-5
DNA: TGTGCCAGTAGGTTGGCCACGGCAGAGACCCAGTACTTC
CDR3: CASRLATAETQYF

length: 14
size: .
D: .
V: TRBV5-1
J: TRBJ1-5
DNA: TGCGCCAGCAGCTTATGGGATCGCAATCAGCCCCAGCATTTT
CDR3: CASSLWDRNQPQHF

length: 16
size: once
D: .
V: TRBV6-5
J: TRBJ1-6
DNA: TGTGCCAGCAGTTACGGTGGTGCCGCTGGGGATTCACCCCTCCACTTT
CDR3: CASSYGGAAGDSPLHF

length: 13
size: few
D: TRBD1
V: TRBV12-3/TRBV12-4
J: TRBJ2-1
DNA: TGTGCCAGCAGTAAGGGACAGGGTTATGAGCAGTTCTTC
CDR3: CASSKGQGYEQFF

length: 12
size: .
D: .
V: TRBV5-5
J: TRBJ2-3
DNA: TGTGCCAGCAGCGGGGCGATAGATACGCAGTATTTT
CDR3: CASSGAIDTQYF

length: 16
size: .
D: TRBD2
V: TRBV24-1
J: TRBJ2-1
DNA: TGTGCCACCAGTGACCCCCGGGGCGGGGGGCGGGGGGGATGGGTCTTC
CDR3: CATSDPRGGGRGGWVF

length: 11
size: .
D: .
V: TRBV30
J: TRBJ1-1
DNA: TGTGCCTGGAGGACAGGTTTTGAAGCTTTCTTT
CDR3: CAWRTGFEAFF

length: 13
size: once
D: TRBD1
V: TRBV2
J: TRBJ2-3
DNA: TGTGCCACAGGGGGCCTAGCCCCAGATACGCAGTATTTT
CDR3: CATGGLAPDTQYF

length: 15
size: few
D: TRBD1
V: TRBV18
J: TRBJ1-4
DNA: TGTGCCAGCTCACCAGGGACAGTACTTAATGAAAAACTGTTTTTT
CDR3: CASSPGTVLNEKLFF

length: 13
size: few
D: .
V: TRBV28
J: TRBJ2-2
DNA: TGTGCCAGCAGTTTGGAGGTCGCCGGGGAGCTGTTTTTT
CDR3: CASSLEVAGELFF

length: 14
size: .
D: .
V: TRBV18
J: TRBJ1-2
DNA: TGTGCCAGCTCACCATTAGTGCAGGCCCATGGCTACACCTTC
CDR3: CASSPLVQAHGYTF

length: 15
size: .
D: .
V: TRBV30
J: TRBJ1-2
DNA: TGTGCCTGGAGTACCTCCCCCAGGACAGCCTATGGCTACACCTTC
CDR3: CAWSTSPRTAYGYTF

length: 15
size: few
D: TRBD1
V: TRBV6-5
J: TRBJ2-1
DNA: TGTGCCAGCAGTACCCGGGACAGGGGAAGGAATGAGCAGTTCTTC
CDR3: CASSTRDRGRNEQFF

length: 16
size: .
D: .
V: TRBV7-7
J: TRBJ2-2
DNA: TGTGCCAGCAGCTTAGGCAGGGGACCCGACACCGGGGAGCTGTTTTTT
CDR3: CASSLGRGPDTGELFF

length: 15
size: .
D: .
V: TRBV19
J: TRBJ1-4
DNA: TGTGCCAGTAGTATGGGGAGGATTACTAATGAAAAACTGTTTTTT
CDR3: CASSMGRITNEKLFF

length: 14
size: once
D: .
V: TRBV6-6
J: TRBJ1-1
DNA: TGTGCCAGCAGTTACTCGGCAGGGGCCAATGAAGCTTTCTTT
CDR3: CASSYSAGANEAFF

length: 15
size: few
D: TRBD1
V: TRBV3-1/TRBV3-2
J: TRBJ1-2
DNA: TGTGCCAGCAGCGCCACAGGGACAGTTAACTATGGCTACACCTTC
CDR3: CASSATGTVNYGYTF

length: 15
size: .
D: .
V: TRBV13
J: TRBJ2-5
DNA: TGTGCCAGCAGCGCAGGGGTTAAGAGGGGAGAGACCCAGTACTTC
CDR3: CASSAGVKRGETQYF

length: 15
size: .
D: TRBD1
V: TRBV5-8
J: TRBJ2-3
DNA: TGTGCCAGCAGCTTTACAGGGGGCGACACAGATACGCAGTATTTT
CDR3: CASSFTGGDTDTQYF

length: 15
size: .
D: TRBD1
V: TRBV6-5
J: TRBJ2-6
DNA: TGTGCCAGCAGCCCCGACAGGGCTGGGGCCAACGTCCTGACTTTC
CDR3: CASSPDRAGANVLTF

length: 15
size: .
D: .
V: TRBV7-8
J: TRBJ1-4
DNA: TGTGCCAGCAGCTTAGCGTCCGGGGAGGGAGAAAAACTGTTTTTT
CDR3: CASSLASGEGEKLFF

length: 15
size: few
D: TRBD1
V: TRBV5-5
J: TRBJ2-4
DNA: TGTGCCAGCAGCACAGGACAGGTGGCCAAAAACATTCAGTACTTC
CDR3: CASSTGQVAKNIQYF

length: 15
size: .
D: .
V: TRBV5-1
J: TRBJ1-2
DNA: TGCGCCAGCAGCTTGGCCGATCGGTCCAACTATGGCTACACCTTC
CDR3: CASSLADRSNYGYTF

length: 14
size: .
D: .
V: TRBV28
J: TRBJ1-3
DNA: TGTGCCAGCAGTAAAGGGGGAACTGGAAACACCATATATTTT
CDR3: CASSKGGTGNTIYF

length: 15
size: .
D: .
V: TRBV6-5
J: TRBJ1-5
DNA: TGTGCCAGCAGGGAGTACAGGACCAGCAATCAGCCCCAGCATTTT
CDR3: CASREYRTSNQPQHF

length: 14
size: once
D: TRBD1
V: TRBV6-5
J: TRBJ1-2
DNA: TGTGCCAGCAGTAACGGACAGGGGTACTATGGCTACACCTTC
CDR3: CASSNGQGYYGYTF

length: 14
size: .
D: .
V: TRBV28
J: TRBJ2-5
DNA: TGTGCCAGCAGTTTATTGGGCAGGGCGAAGACCCAGTACTTC
CDR3: CASSLLGRAKTQYF

length: 15
size: .
D: TRBD1
V: TRBV18
J: TRBJ2-3
DNA: TGTGCCAGCTCACCAGTTACAGGGGGCACAGATACGCAGTATTTT
CDR3: CASSPVTGGTDTQYF

length: 16
size: .
D: .
V: TRBV5-8
J: TRBJ1-1
DNA: TGTGCCAGCAGCCCCCGAATGGGAGGGATGAACACTGAAGCTTTCTTT
CDR3: CASSPRMGGMNTEAFF

length: 16
size: .
D: .
V: TRBV7-2
J: TRBJ1-5
DNA: TGTGCCAGCAGCGCTCAGACGGGGCTGGGTTTACAGCCCCAGCATTTT
CDR3: CASSAQTGLGLQPQHF

length: 12
size: .
D: .
V: TRBV10-1
J: TRBJ1-4
DNA: TGCGCCAGCAGCGACCAGGGTGAAAAACTGTTTTTT
CDR3: CASSDQGEKLFF

length: 18
size: .
D: .
V: TRBV7-8
J: TRBJ2-4
DNA: TGTGCCAGCAGCTTAGAGGGCCCGACACAGGATCCCAAAAACATTCAGTACTTC
CDR3: CASSLEGPTQDPKNIQYF

length: 13
size: .
D: .
V: TRBV18
J: TRBJ1-2
DNA: TGTGCCAGCTCACCTCAGGAGGTTGACGGCTACACCTTC
CDR3: CASSPQEVDGYTF

length: 15
size: .
D: TRBD1
V: TRBV7-9
J: TRBJ1-2
DNA: TGTGCCAGCAGCCCATGGACAGGGAACAACTATGGCTACACCTTC
CDR3: CASSPWTGNNYGYTF

length: 13
size: few
D: .
V: TRBV5-1
J: TRBJ1-1
DNA: TGCGCCAGCAGCTTGCCACAGAACACTGAAGCTTTCTTT
CDR3: CASSLPQNTEAFF

length: 14
size: few
D: .
V: TRBV30
J: TRBJ1-6
DNA: TGTGCCTCGATCGGGAGCTCCTATAATTCACCCCTCCACTTT
CDR3: CASIGSSYNSPLHF

length: 13
size: .
D: .
V: TRBV3-1/TRBV3-2
J: TRBJ2-2
DNA: TGTGCCAGCAGCCAAGTCTGGAACGGGGAGCTGTTTTTT
CDR3: CASSQVWNGELFF

length: 15
size: .
D: .
V: TRBV5-6
J: TRBJ1-6
DNA: TGTGCCAGCAGCTTGATGGGCAGGCTAAATTCACCCCTCCACTTT
CDR3: CASSLMGRLNSPLHF

length: 14
size: .
D: .
V: TRBV2
J: TRBJ1-5
DNA: TGTGCCAGCAGCCCAGGGGCCACGGGACAGCCCCAGCATTTT
CDR3: CASSPGATGQPQHF

length: 14
size: .
D: .
V: TRBV5-5
J: TRBJ1-4
DNA: TGTGCCAGCAGCTTTGTACAGGGTGGTGAAAAACTGTTTTTT
CDR3: CASSFVQGGEKLFF

length: 13
size: .
D: .
V: TRBV2
J: TRBJ1-5
DNA: TGTGCCAGCAGTCAGGAAAGCAATCAGCCCCAGCATTTT
CDR3: CASSQESNQPQHF

length: 13
size: once
D: TRBD1
V: TRBV29-1
J: TRBJ1-1
DNA: TGCAGCGTTGAGGCCCAGGGGGGGACTGAAGCTTTCTTT
CDR3: CSVEAQGGTEAFF

length: 14
size: .
D: .
V: TRBV5-1
J: TRBJ2-3
DNA: TGCGCCAGCAGAATCAGGGGCGTGACGGATACGCAGTATTTT
CDR3: CASRIRGVTDTQYF

length: 16
size: .
D: TRBD2
V: TRBV7-3
J: TRBJ2-3
DNA: TGTGCCAGCAGCCCCACATTGAGCGGGGGCACAGATACGCAGTATTTT
CDR3: CASSPTLSGGTDTQYF

length: 13
size: .
D: .
V: TRBV30
J: TRBJ1-4
DNA: TGTGCCTACTCGACTGGTACTAATGAAAAACTGTTTTTT
CDR3: CAYSTGTNEKLFF

length: 19
size: .
D: .
V: TRBV3-1/TRBV3-2
J: TRBJ2-2
DNA: TGTGCCAGCAGCCAAGGACCGGAACAACAGGGCTGGCGTACCGGGGAGCTGTTTTTT
CDR3: CASSQGPEQQGWRTGELFF